The rows below give T cell receptor beta chains drawn from one sample of a study of T-cell memory formation after mild COVID-19. TCRdb processed the 5' RACE reads anew with MiXCR; each CDR3 protein has one entry. The sample lists 580,000 or so distinct CDR3 sequences, roughly 17% seen once, with roughly 8% in the top ten. Sequenced input: PBMCs or a T cell subset sorted from them (not recorded which). Receptor source: an adult woman who had mild COVID-19 (a few samples of this study predate the infection). Cell type and time point are not known. CDR3s include the opening cysteine and the closing phenylalanine or tryptophan. D genes are given only for firm matches. Clone size is shown for a subset of rows, as once, few, many or a class of expanded clone.

D: -
size: -
V: TRBV19
J: TRBJ1-1
CDR3: CASSPRSELNTEAFF
DNA: TGTGCCAGTAGTCCCCGATCAGAACTGAACACTGAAGCTTTCTTT

D: TRBD2
size: -
V: TRBV19
J: TRBJ2-7
CDR3: CASSIGLAGAGTSRSYEQYF
DNA: TGTGCCAGTAGTATAGGACTAGCGGGGGCCGGAACTTCGCGATCCTACGAGCAGTACTTC

D: -
size: many
V: TRBV7-9
J: TRBJ2-2
CDR3: CASSLAPGANTGELFF
DNA: TGTGCCAGCAGCTTAGCGCCGGGAGCGAACACCGGGGAGCTGTTTTTT

D: -
size: many
V: TRBV7-2
J: TRBJ2-1
CDR3: CASSLGQVDYNEQFF
DNA: TGTGCCAGCAGCTTAGGCCAGGTCGACTACAATGAGCAGTTCTTC

D: -
size: many
V: TRBV5-1
J: TRBJ2-5
CDR3: CASSPGSSQETQYF
DNA: TGCGCCAGCAGCCCCGGGTCCAGCCAAGAGACCCAGTACTTC

D: -
size: -
V: TRBV6-2/TRBV6-3
J: TRBJ1-1
CDR3: CASSWTLEAFF
DNA: TGTGCCAGCAGCTGGACCCTTGAAGCTTTCTTT

D: -
size: few
V: TRBV29-1
J: TRBJ1-1
CDR3: CSAYNTQGTEAFF
DNA: TGCAGCGCTTACAATACTCAGGGGACCGAAGCTTTCTTT

D: TRBD2
size: few
V: TRBV24-1
J: TRBJ2-7
CDR3: CATSDPGRSASYEQYF
DNA: TGTGCCACCAGTGACCCCGGGAGGAGTGCCTCCTACGAGCAGTACTTC

D: TRBD1
size: few
V: TRBV15
J: TRBJ2-2
CDR3: CATSNRQGSNTGELFF
DNA: TGTGCCACCAGCAACCGACAGGGGTCGAACACCGGGGAGCTGTTTTTT

D: TRBD1
size: -
V: TRBV18
J: TRBJ2-7
CDR3: CASSPPSGTGASYEQYF
DNA: TGTGCCAGCTCACCACCCTCCGGGACAGGGGCCTCCTACGAGCAGTACTTC

D: -
size: -
V: TRBV11-2
J: TRBJ2-1
CDR3: CASSLDSWGRYNEQFF
DNA: TGTGCCAGCAGCTTAGACTCGTGGGGGAGGTACAATGAGCAGTTCTTC

D: -
size: few
V: TRBV4-3
J: TRBJ2-3
CDR3: CASSPQGTPGADTQYF
DNA: TGCGCCAGCAGCCCACAGGGAACACCAGGAGCAGATACGCAGTATTTT

D: -
size: -
V: TRBV5-6
J: TRBJ1-1
CDR3: CASSLVRGFVTEAFF
DNA: TGTGCCAGCAGCTTGGTCAGGGGTTTCGTCACTGAAGCTTTCTTT

D: TRBD2
size: few
V: TRBV20-1
J: TRBJ2-1
CDR3: CSAGTSINEQFF
DNA: TGCAGTGCCGGGACTAGCATTAATGAGCAGTTCTTC

D: -
size: -
V: TRBV29-1
J: TRBJ2-5
CDR3: CSAAWEGETQYF
DNA: TGCAGCGCGGCGTGGGAAGGGGAGACCCAGTACTTC

D: TRBD1
size: few
V: TRBV29-1
J: TRBJ2-7
CDR3: CSVDPGQGYEQYF
DNA: TGCAGCGTTGATCCCGGACAGGGCTACGAGCAGTACTTC

D: -
size: few
V: TRBV7-3
J: TRBJ2-1
CDR3: CASSPDGGQDNEQFF
DNA: TGTGCCAGCAGCCCCGACGGGGGCCAGGACAATGAGCAGTTCTTC

D: -
size: few
V: TRBV20-1
J: TRBJ2-2
CDR3: CSARDTYRTGELFF
DNA: TGCAGTGCTAGAGATACTTATCGAACCGGGGAGCTGTTTTTT

D: -
size: few
V: TRBV18
J: TRBJ1-5
CDR3: CASSPSGGNQPQHF
DNA: TGTGCCAGCAGTCCGTCTGGGGGTAATCAGCCCCAGCATTTT

D: -
size: few
V: TRBV5-1
J: TRBJ2-7
CDR3: CASSVHSGPPYEQYF
DNA: TGCGCCAGCAGCGTACATAGCGGACCCCCCTACGAGCAGTACTTC

D: TRBD1
size: -
V: TRBV5-1
J: TRBJ1-1
CDR3: CASSPGGQGRTEAFF
DNA: TGCGCCAGCAGCCCGGGAGGACAGGGACGCACTGAAGCTTTCTTT

D: TRBD1
size: few
V: TRBV10-3
J: TRBJ1-4
CDR3: CAISAGGFEKLFF
DNA: TGTGCCATCAGTGCAGGGGGCTTTGAAAAACTGTTTTTT

D: -
size: -
V: TRBV3-1
J: TRBJ2-2
CDR3: CASSPLNAQTGELFF
DNA: TGTGCCAGCAGTCCTTTAAACGCCCAAACCGGGGAGCTGTTTTTT

D: TRBD1
size: few
V: TRBV29-1
J: TRBJ1-1
CDR3: CSVFTGGAEAFF
DNA: TGCAGCGTTTTTACAGGGGGCGCGGAAGCTTTCTTT

D: TRBD1
size: few
V: TRBV7-2
J: TRBJ1-5
CDR3: CASSVSGTGDGQPQHF
DNA: TGTGCCAGCAGCGTATCCGGGACAGGGGACGGTCAGCCCCAGCATTTT

D: -
size: -
V: TRBV5-1
J: TRBJ2-3
CDR3: CASSSTSGIAQYF
DNA: TGCGCCAGCAGCTCGACCTCAGGTATTGCGCAGTATTTT

D: -
size: -
V: TRBV7-6
J: TRBJ2-7
CDR3: CDSSPQGSEQYF
DNA: TGTGACAGCAGCCCTCAGGGTAGCGAGCAGTACTTC

D: -
size: -
V: TRBV18
J: TRBJ2-1
CDR3: CASSPPREGVHNEQFF
DNA: TGTGCCAGCTCACCACCGAGGGAGGGGGTCCACAATGAGCAGTTCTTC

D: -
size: -
V: TRBV7-2
J: TRBJ2-3
CDR3: CASSTTRLGTQYF
DNA: TGTGCCAGCAGCACGACCCGTTTGGGCACGCAGTATTTT

D: -
size: -
V: TRBV5-1
J: TRBJ1-1
CDR3: CASSLEGRNTEAFF
DNA: TGCGCCAGCAGCTTGGAGGGCCGGAACACTGAAGCTTTCTTT

D: TRBD2
size: few
V: TRBV9
J: TRBJ2-2
CDR3: CASSARGDHEGTGELFF
DNA: TGTGCCAGCAGCGCCCGGGGGGATCACGAGGGCACCGGGGAGCTGTTTTTT

D: TRBD1
size: few
V: TRBV10-3
J: TRBJ2-3
CDR3: CALGQGPASTDTQYF
DNA: TGTGCCTTGGGACAGGGACCAGCTAGCACAGATACGCAGTATTTT

D: -
size: many
V: TRBV3-1
J: TRBJ2-1
CDR3: CASSQGLYNEQFF
DNA: TGTGCCAGCAGCCAAGGCCTCTACAATGAGCAGTTCTTC

D: -
size: few
V: TRBV19
J: TRBJ1-5
CDR3: CASSTLPGQLNQPQHF
DNA: TGTGCCAGTAGCACCCTACCCGGACAGCTTAATCAGCCCCAGCATTTT

D: -
size: -
V: TRBV12-3/TRBV12-4
J: TRBJ1-2
CDR3: CASSLRRTSEDDGYTF
DNA: TGTGCCAGCAGTTTACGTCGGACGTCGGAAGACGATGGCTACACCTTC

D: -
size: few
V: TRBV4-1
J: TRBJ2-5
CDR3: CASSQGPGDQETQYF
DNA: TGCGCCAGCAGCCAAGGACCAGGGGACCAAGAGACCCAGTACTTC

D: TRBD1
size: few
V: TRBV28
J: TRBJ2-3
CDR3: CASSPQRTGISTDTQYF
DNA: TGTGCCAGCAGTCCCCAGAGGACAGGAATTAGCACAGATACGCAGTATTTT

D: -
size: -
V: TRBV6-6
J: TRBJ1-1
CDR3: CASSYTDGLYEAFF
DNA: TGTGCCAGCAGTTACACCGATGGACTATATGAAGCTTTCTTT